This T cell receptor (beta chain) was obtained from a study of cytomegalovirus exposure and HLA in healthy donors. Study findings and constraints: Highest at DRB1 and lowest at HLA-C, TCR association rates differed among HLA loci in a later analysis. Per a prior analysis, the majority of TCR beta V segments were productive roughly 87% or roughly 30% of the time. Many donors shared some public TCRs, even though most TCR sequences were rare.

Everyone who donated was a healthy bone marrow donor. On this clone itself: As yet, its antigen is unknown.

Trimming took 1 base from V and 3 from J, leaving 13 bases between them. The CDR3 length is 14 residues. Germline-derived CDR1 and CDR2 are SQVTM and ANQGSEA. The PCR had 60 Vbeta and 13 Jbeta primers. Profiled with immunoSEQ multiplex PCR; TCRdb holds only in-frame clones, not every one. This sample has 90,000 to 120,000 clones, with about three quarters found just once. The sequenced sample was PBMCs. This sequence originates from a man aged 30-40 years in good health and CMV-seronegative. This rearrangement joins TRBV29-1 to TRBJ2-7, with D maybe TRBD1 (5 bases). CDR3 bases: TGCAGCGTTGAAGGGGGCCCATCAGTCTACGAGCAGTACTTC. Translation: CSVEGGPSVYEQYF.